Listed below are T cell receptor beta chains from one sample, sequenced in a study of response to subunit inactivated influenza vaccine. TCRdb re-analysed the RT-PCR reads in MiXCR, keeping a single row per CDR3 protein. Here the sample spans about 570,000 distinct CDR3 sequences, roughly 10% being singletons. The data were also submitted as part of a second study, on T cells expressing NK-cell markers.

Here the sequenced sample was PBMCs from blood, taken on the day of vaccination. All receptors derive from a man aged 50 or older who received an inactivated influenza vaccine. The conserved cysteine and the conserved F or W are not part of the CDR3 here. Fields, in order: V gene, clone size, J gene, CDR3 protein. Clone size is given for some rows only: seen once, a few or many times, or a class if the clone is expanded.

TRBV12-3/TRBV12-4,NA,TRBJ1-3,ASSIDSRNTIY
TRBV20-1,few,TRBJ2-2,SARGDFLNTGELF
TRBV20-1,NA,TRBJ2-7,SARRREGVVEQY
TRBV5-1,few,TRBJ1-1,ASSFGGTANTEAF
TRBV11-2,NA,TRBJ1-6,ASSPAQVGSPLH
TRBV6-1,many,TRBJ1-5,ASSDRGLYSNQPQH
TRBV12-3/TRBV12-4,few,TRBJ2-1,ASSLRVRLQF
TRBV15,few,TRBJ2-5,ATSRVTGKETQY
TRBV4-1,NA,TRBJ2-1,ASSQGLGLYNEQF
TRBV27,few,TRBJ2-5,ASRKRGGVETQY
TRBV12-3/TRBV12-4,many,TRBJ1-1,ASTPTGQMNTEAF
TRBV5-1,many,TRBJ2-3,ASSLDSGSTDTQY
TRBV24-1,NA,TRBJ2-3,ATSDRVDTQY
TRBV20-1,few,TRBJ2-1,SARGLWEGANEQF
TRBV29-1,many,TRBJ2-7,SATDRSSYEQY
TRBV15,NA,TRBJ2-5,ATSGRTVETQY
TRBV29-1,NA,TRBJ2-7,SVDGLAGPSDPYEQY
TRBV10-3,few,TRBJ2-3,AISRLAGEGVAEPDTQY
TRBV5-1,NA,TRBJ1-5,ASSLGERQPQH
TRBV18,many,TRBJ2-5,ASSPGGLQETQY
TRBV4-1,few,TRBJ1-6,ASSQGPGNNSPLH
TRBV2,NA,TRBJ2-1,ASSDGSLYNEQF
TRBV9,many,TRBJ2-3,ASSTRTGSTDTQY
TRBV6-2/TRBV6-3,NA,TRBJ2-2,ASREQGPSYSGELF
TRBV7-9,NA,TRBJ2-1,ASTRGLFNEQF
TRBV19,few,TRBJ1-1,ATRWTSLNTEAF
TRBV7-9,NA,TRBJ2-5,ASSLAGHGSETQY
TRBV4-3,NA,TRBJ2-1,ASSQELAEAYNEQF
TRBV15,few,TRBJ1-2,ATSRDQSVAEGYT
TRBV6-1,NA,TRBJ2-7,ATSGGLHYEQY
TRBV5-1,many,TRBJ1-2,ASSLAYRRGYGYT
TRBV29-1,NA,TRBJ1-1,SVEPRQGDTEAF
TRBV2,NA,TRBJ1-2,ASSDKGGYT
TRBV28,few,TRBJ1-2,ASTRRTGYYGYT
TRBV2,few,TRBJ1-4,ASSEAGEWLREKLF
TRBV20-1,NA,TRBJ2-7,SARSGTDYEQY
TRBV12-3/TRBV12-4,many,TRBJ2-7,ASSSQGGGYEQY
TRBV7-9,many,TRBJ2-7,ASSLRNEQY
TRBV18,many,TRBJ2-1,ASSPRLAGDEQF
TRBV7-2,NA,TRBJ2-7,ASSLGGQVLHEQY
TRBV29-1,many,TRBJ2-1,SVESGGANYNEQF
TRBV12-3/TRBV12-4,NA,TRBJ2-2,ASSFSSQTVTTGELF
TRBV7-2,few,TRBJ1-6,ASRFQTGAYNSPLH
TRBV5-1,few,TRBJ1-1,ASSASGGWEAF
TRBV5-1,few,TRBJ2-3,ASSFTDPTDTQY
TRBV5-1,few,TRBJ2-1,ASSATGGSNEQF
TRBV28,few,TRBJ2-7,ATSDSGAYEQY
TRBV12-3/TRBV12-4,many,TRBJ1-4,ASTTGQGEKLF
TRBV20-1,few,TRBJ2-3,SGVAGGPDTQY
TRBV12-3/TRBV12-4,NA,TRBJ2-3,ASSGGASPNTQY
TRBV10-2,many,TRBJ2-7,ASGVQGLAYEQY
TRBV4-1,NA,TRBJ2-5,ASSLGTIHETQY
TRBV3-1,NA,TRBJ2-1,ASSQDSAVGPYNEQF
TRBV14,few,TRBJ2-7,ASSQAGHVNREQY
TRBV7-2,NA,TRBJ2-1,ASSRNRGAYNEQF
TRBV20-1,few,TRBJ2-3,SARLAGPTDTQY
TRBV6-2/TRBV6-3,NA,TRBJ2-3,ASSYTFLGGTDTQY
TRBV3-1,few,TRBJ1-1,ASSQTGQSNTEAF
TRBV29-1,few,TRBJ2-7,SVDPGQGVHEQY
TRBV20-1,few,TRBJ2-5,SASRGGFQETQY